The sequence of this T cell receptor (beta chain) was determined in a study of blood T cell repertoires in COVID-19. Study as a whole: T cells, B-cell-depleted T cells, or PBMCs provided the cDNA or gDNA that served as material.

This clone was counted once. Followed over time, Seattle patients had been enrolled while infection was active. Original handling: The authors estimated nucleated cell counts from reference gene primer amplification. Some clones are missing from TCRdb's copy, which holds only in-frame ones; the method was immunoSEQ multiplex PCR. That table gives V, J and clone size, and the DNA gave D and trimming. Here the sample spans fewer than 200,000 clones, roughly 90% being singletons. In germline, CDR1 is LNHDA, CDR2 SQIVND (reference sequence). The V and J ends lost 5 bases and 0 bases respectively, with 8 bases between them. The CDR3 consists of 14 residues.

The sequencing sample was made of peripheral blood. This clonotype was obtained from a man aged 18 to 29 with COVID-19, enrolled during active disease. This chain links TRBV19 with TRBJ1-5; D remains unclear. Here the CDR3 DNA reads TGTGCCAGTAGTGGTAGCAATAGCAATCAGCCCCAGCATTTT. Translated: CASSGSNSNQPQHF.